This entry describes one TCR beta chain. PCR primers comprised 60 Vbeta and 13 Jbeta primers. How the authors handled the data: Later analysis identified approximately 88 million unique TCR beta chains, some 10 million shared. The assay was immunoSEQ multiplex PCR, and TCRdb's table has in-frame clones only and misses some. V, J and clone size were drawn from that table, and D and trimming were deduced from the DNA. The sample carries 100,000 to 130,000 clones, roughly 80% recorded once. This record belongs to a study of cytomegalovirus exposure and HLA in healthy donors. Study-level information: Among the approximately 410 genotyped donors, approximately 80% were placed in the Caucasian-associated ancestry cluster.

The CDR3 extends over 14 amino acids. V trimming: 6 bases; J trimming: 2 bases; junction bases outside the gene matches: 5. The chain employs TRBV23-1 and TRBJ2-3, with TRBD2 matching over 7 bases. TRBV23-1 is filed as an ORF, its function uncertain. The source of this sequence is a man aged 25 to 45 in good health and CMV-seronegative. Input material: PBMCs. The CDR3 loop is CASRPGLSTDTQYF. The CDR3 region has the DNA TGCGCCAGCAGACCGGGACTATCCACAGATACGCAGTATTTT.